The 3 T cell receptor beta chains in this list originate from one sample, sequenced in a study of blood T cell repertoires in COVID-19. This table comes from immunoSEQ multiplex PCR, and its TCRdb copy is limited to in-frame clones, with some not included. The data hold approximately 450,000 clones, with about 89% observed a single time. The sample comprised peripheral blood. Every receptor here comes from a woman aged 25 to 39 with acute or convalescent COVID-19.

The rearrangement joins TRBV7-9 to TRBJ2-3, with D uncertain. The V and J ends lost 5 bases and 0 bases respectively, with 9 bases between them. This CDR3 comprises 14 residues. Germline V gives CDR1 SEHNR, CDR2 FQNEAQ (reference sequence). DNA for the CDR3: TGTGCCAGCAGCCGGGTGTCTAGCACAGATACGCAGTATTTT. Translation gives CASSRVSSTDTQYF.

The chain carries TRBV2 and TRBJ2-1; TRBD1 matches 7 bases. Unmatched junction bases numbered 5, after V lost 6 bases and J lost 6 bases. This CDR3 spans 13 amino acids. Germline CDR1 reads SNHLY; CDR2 reads FYNNEI. The CDR3 DNA reads TGTGCCAGCAGCGACCGACAGGGCAATGAGCAGTTCTTC. Translating it yields CASSDRQGNEQFF.

V and J are TRBV5-6 and TRBJ1-2; 11 nucleotides match TRBD1. Per the germline V gene, CDR1 is SGHDT and CDR2 is YYEEEE. The CDR3 extends over 16 amino acids. J gave up 5 bases and V 3 bases, and 9 bases lay outside the gene matches. The CDR3: CASSSPGQGGVYGYTF. The CDR3 nucleotides are TGTGCCAGCAGCTCTCCGGGACAGGGGGGCGTGTATGGCTACACCTTC.